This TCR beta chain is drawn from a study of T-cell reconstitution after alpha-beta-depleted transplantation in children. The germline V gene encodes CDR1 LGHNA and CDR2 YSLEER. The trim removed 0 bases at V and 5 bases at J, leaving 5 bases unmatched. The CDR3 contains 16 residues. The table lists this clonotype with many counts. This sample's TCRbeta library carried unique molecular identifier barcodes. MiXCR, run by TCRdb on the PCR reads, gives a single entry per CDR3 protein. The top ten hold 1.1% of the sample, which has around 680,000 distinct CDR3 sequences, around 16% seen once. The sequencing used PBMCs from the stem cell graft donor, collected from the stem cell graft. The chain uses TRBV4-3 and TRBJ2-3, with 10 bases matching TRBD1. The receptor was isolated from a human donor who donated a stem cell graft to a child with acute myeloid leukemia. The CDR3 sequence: CASSQDARTGGDTQYF. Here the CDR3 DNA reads TGCGCCAGCAGCCAAGATGCGAGGACAGGGGGAGATACGCAGTATTTT.